This T cell receptor beta chain appears in the sequencing data of a study of Graves' ophthalmopathy and Graves' hyperthyroidism (dated by TCRdb to the late 2010s). For context, the study as a whole: Peripheral blood was collected before any treatment was given, at the time of initial diagnosis. An independent validation cohort comprised roughly 20 hyperthyroidism patients and 17 patients who later progressed from hyperthyroidism to ophthalmopathy. In total, 120 to 150 blood samples were TCR-sequenced: fewer than 50 ophthalmopathy, some 72 hyperthyroidism and roughly 17 hyperthyroidism-to-ophthalmopathy patients. To explore V-J signatures distinguishing ophthalmopathy from hyperthyroidism, a discovery set of more than 95 patients (about 43 ophthalmopathy, 55 to 60 stable hyperthyroidism) was enrolled. In about six hyperthyroidism patients, the T-cell repertoires found in thyroid tissue were compared with those found in blood. The study used TCR beta repertoire signatures to distinguish Graves' ophthalmopathy from Graves' hyperthyroidism and to predict progression to ophthalmopathy. The 95 to 100 discovery patients were randomly split 7:3 into training and test sets. Once sampling was done, hyperthyroidism patients were given methimazole at a starting dose of 30 mg daily, while ophthalmopathy patients were given high-dose intravenous methylprednisolone.

The ophthalmopathy patients had moderately to severely active disease, with a Clinical Activity Score of 3 or higher, a NOSPECS grade of 4 or higher, and a disease duration of less than 3 months. Anyone with other autoimmune diseases, uncontrolled infections, pregnancy or lactation was excluded from the study. Diagnosis relied on clinical symptoms, serum thyroxine, TRAb, thyroid ultrasound and orbital computed tomography. Using Ficoll-Paque density gradient centrifugation, PBMCs were isolated from 10 ml of fresh peripheral blood. Trizol reagent was used to extract the total RNA, and its quality was then checked on an Agilent 2100 Bioanalyzer. Results and caveats for the whole study, not just this receptor: No statistical method was used to predetermine the sample size, and group allocation was not hidden from the investigators. Most expanded thyroid clonotypes with frequency above 0.001 were also detected in blood, suggesting blood repertoires may reflect the thyroid immune response. In validation, the model predicted ophthalmopathy progression with about 71% sensitivity and approximately 75% specificity; some twelve predicted patients were CT-confirmed with GO in a median of about 7.1 months. Ophthalmopathy was separated from stable hyperthyroidism by the 13-signature model with around 89% sensitivity and roughly 82% specificity in cross-validation and with 80%/75% in the test set.

This clonotype came up many times. Its specific antigen is unknown. Base-call qualities are not available, and no considerably larger clone is one nucleotide away. The germline V gene yields SGHRS for CDR1 and YFSETQ for CDR2. The CDR3 spans 15 residues, from the cysteine through the phenylalanine. The DNA shown is the 45-base CDR3, in frame from base 1. V and J lose 0 bases and 10 bases, and a span of 19 bases separates them. For repertoire sequencing, TCR beta CDR3 regions were amplified from RNA transcripts. A first-round RT-PCR used HTBI primers with the Qiagen OneStep RT-PCR kit, followed by a second-round multiplex PCR, size selection and purification. Libraries were sequenced paired-end with 100 bp reads on an Illumina HiSeq2000. Per the source publication's procedure: Reads were processed with SOAPnuke, discarding reads with adapters, uncalled bases, mean Phred below 15, or no exact constant-primer or identifier match. High-quality paired reads were merged with COPE v1.2.5. Each unique nucleotide sequence was defined as a clonotype, and clonotypes were aligned to IMGT TRB V, D and J references with MiTCR v1.1. Analysis was restricted to V-J combinations with a frequency above 0.0001, which covered about 99% of repertoires. For each V-J combination, a TCR clonal expansion and chaos score was defined as F50 clonal expansion divided by the chaos observed in the TCRdist matrix. Welch's t-statistics and random forest were used to reduce features to about 14 V-J combinations, which were fed into a naive Bayes classifier. The Morisita-Horn index was used to measure how similar the thyroid and blood repertoires were. TCRdb redid the processing of the public reads, applying fastp at Q25 and MiXCR, and retained in-frame beta chains. Rows matching on CDR3 protein sequence are summarized as one entry with the most common DNA and genes. These V and J calls originate from TCRdb's pipeline instead of the authors' own analysis. The sample table records 200,000 to 250,000 distinct CDR3 sequences; 20% to 25% of these occur just once. Around 45% of the sample is held by the ten biggest clonotypes.

This clonotype originated in a woman aged 45-60 years with Graves' ophthalmopathy. Donor details come from another sample of the same person, matched by shared clones. Sequencing was done on a sample of peripheral blood. The rearranged chain carries TRBV5-1 and TRBJ1-2; the D gene assignment is ambiguous. Here is the DNA: TGCGCCAGCAGCTTGGATTTTAAGAGTCGACACTTCTACACCTTC. Protein translation: CASSLDFKSRHFYTF.